Below are 5 T cell receptor beta chains sequenced from a single sample in a study of memory CD4+ T cells and cytomegalovirus serostatus. Method: immunoSEQ multiplex PCR; TCRdb's copy keeps in-frame clones and lacks some. The sample carries more than 45,000 clones, about four fifths recorded once. Single viable CD3+CD4+CD8-CD45RO+ cells were sorted as the memory CD4+ T cells. The sequenced sample consisted of memory CD4+ T cells from blood. The receptor set was obtained from an adult in good health and CMV-seronegative.

The chain is built from TRBV19 and TRBJ2-1; D is perhaps TRBD2 (6 bases). This CDR3 has 16 residues. V lost 6 bases, J lost 0 bases, and 15 bases lay in between. Germline V lookup: CDR1 LNHDA, CDR2 SQIVND (reference sequence). CDR3 nucleotides: TGTGCCAGTAGACCCCAAGTAGCGGCCTCCTACAATGAGCAGTTCTTC. This encodes CASRPQVAASYNEQFF.

V usage is TRBV11-2 and J usage is TRBJ1-4, with TRBD1 matching 7 bases. Germline V gene sequence: CDR1 SGHAT, CDR2 FQNNGV. The junction had 8 bases not matched to a gene; V was cut back by 1 base and J by 0 bases. This CDR3 region has 18 residues. The CDR3 region has the DNA TGTGCCAGCAGCTTAGTCAGACAGGGCTTTGCAACTAATGAAAAACTGTTTTTT. Translation: CASSLVRQGFATNEKLFF.

V and J are TRBV7-2 and TRBJ1-2; D uncertain. The germline V gene encodes CDR1 SGHTA and CDR2 FQGNSA. Trimming shortened V by 4 bases and J by 2 bases, and 8 bases separated the two germline ends. The CDR3 has 13 amino acids. The CDR3 DNA reads TGTGCCAGCAGCTACCAGGAAAACTATGGCTACACCTTC. Protein product: CASSYQENYGYTF.

The chain has TRBV10-3 and TRBJ2-3; no reliable D call. The CDR3 spans 14 residues. The V end was cut by 6 bases, the J end by 0 bases, with 10 bases between. CDR1 ENHRY and CDR2 SYGVKD come from the germline V gene. The CDR3 sequence: CAIRLTESTDTQYF. The CDR3 region has the DNA TGTGCCATCAGATTAACGGAGAGCACAGATACGCAGTATTTT.

The V gene is TRBV13, the J gene TRBJ1-2, with 8 bases that match TRBD1. CDR3 length: 15 amino acids. Germline V gene sequence: CDR1 PRHDT, CDR2 FYEKMQ (reference sequence). The junction had 8 bases not matched to a gene; V was cut back by 5 bases and J by 3 bases. The CDR3 DNA reads TGTGCCAGCAGCGCGGGACAGGAGATTTACTATGGCTACACCTTC. It is translated as CASSAGQEIYYGYTF.